The clone carrying this T cell receptor (beta chain) was counted between two and nine times. What it binds is not known. During its preparation, the TCRbeta library received unique molecular identifiers. TCRdb called the PCR reads again in MiXCR, with one record for every CDR3 protein. The profile covers approximately 400,000 distinct CDR3 sequences, with around 15% appearing a single time and about 32% taken by the ten largest. Germline loops: CDR1 SGHTS, CDR2 YDEGEE. CDR3 length: 16 amino acids. V shed 4 bases, J shed 2 bases, and the junction held 9 bases outside the gene matches. This record belongs to a study of T-cell reconstitution after alpha-beta-depleted transplantation in children. Study observations and caveats: The study reportedly traced alpha-beta T cells about two months after transplant to several hundred expanded graft clones.

Here the sequenced sample was PBMCs, mostly from graft donor cells, taken 360 days after TCRalphabeta/CD19-depleted stem cell transplant. The sequence was collected from a boy under two years old who had a stem cell transplant for Wiskott-Aldrich syndrome, so the T cells may come from the graft donor. The chain has TRBV5-8 and TRBJ2-1; 7 bases match TRBD1. CDR3 amino acids: CASSTPGTEPYNEQFF. In DNA, the CDR3 is TGTGCCAGCAGCACCCCCGGGACAGAGCCCTACAATGAGCAGTTCTTC.